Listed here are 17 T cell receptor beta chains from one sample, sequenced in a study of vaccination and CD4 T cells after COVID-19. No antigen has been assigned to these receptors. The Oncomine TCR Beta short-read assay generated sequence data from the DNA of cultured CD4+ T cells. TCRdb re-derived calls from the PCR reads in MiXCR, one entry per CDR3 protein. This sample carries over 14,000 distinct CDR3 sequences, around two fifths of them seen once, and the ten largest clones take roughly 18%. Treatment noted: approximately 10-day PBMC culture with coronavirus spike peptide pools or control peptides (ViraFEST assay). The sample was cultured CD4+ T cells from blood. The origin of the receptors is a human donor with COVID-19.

In DNA form, the CDR3 reads TGTGCCAGCAGTGAGGGATGGAGCTACGAGCAGTACTTC. This translates into CASSEGWSYEQYF. This chain links TRBV6-1 with TRBJ2-7; D is undetermined. This CDR3 is built from 13 residues. CDR1 is MNHNS and CDR2 is SASEGT in the germline V gene. Deletions cut 3 bases from V and 3 bases from J, with 9 bases between.

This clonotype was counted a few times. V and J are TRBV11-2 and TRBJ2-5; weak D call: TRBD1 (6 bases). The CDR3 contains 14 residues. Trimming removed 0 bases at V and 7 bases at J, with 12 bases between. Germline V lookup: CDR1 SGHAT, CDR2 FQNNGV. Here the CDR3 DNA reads TGTGCCAGCAGCTTAGATATCCTAGGGGGGACCCAGTACTTC. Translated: CASSLDILGGTQYF. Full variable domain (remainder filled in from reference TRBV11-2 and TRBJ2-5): EAGVAQSPRYKIIEKRQSVAFWCNPISGHATLYWYQQILGQGPKLLIQFQNNGVVDDSQLPKDRFSAERLKGVDSTLKIQPAKLEDSAVYLCASSLDILGGTQYFGPGTRLLVL.

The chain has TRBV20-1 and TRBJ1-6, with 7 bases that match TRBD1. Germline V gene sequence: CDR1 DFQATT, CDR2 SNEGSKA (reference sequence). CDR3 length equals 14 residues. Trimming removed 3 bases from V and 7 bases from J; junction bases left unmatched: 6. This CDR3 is CSARRTGGNSPLHF. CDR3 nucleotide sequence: TGCAGTGCTAGGAGGACAGGCGGCAATTCACCCCTCCACTTT.

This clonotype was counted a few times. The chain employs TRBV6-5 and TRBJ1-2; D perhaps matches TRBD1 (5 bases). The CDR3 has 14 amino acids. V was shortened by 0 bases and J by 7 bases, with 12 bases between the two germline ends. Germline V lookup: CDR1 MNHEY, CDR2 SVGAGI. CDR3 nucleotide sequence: TGTGCCAGCAGTTACTCGGGCAGGGAAGGTGGCTACACCTTC. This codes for CASSYSGREGGYTF.

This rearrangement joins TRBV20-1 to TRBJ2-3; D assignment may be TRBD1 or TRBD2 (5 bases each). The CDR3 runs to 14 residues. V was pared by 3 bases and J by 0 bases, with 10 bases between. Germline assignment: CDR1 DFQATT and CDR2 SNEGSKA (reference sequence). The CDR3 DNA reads TGCAGTGCTAGCGGGGCGACTAGCACAGATACGCAGTATTTT. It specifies CSASGATSTDTQYF.

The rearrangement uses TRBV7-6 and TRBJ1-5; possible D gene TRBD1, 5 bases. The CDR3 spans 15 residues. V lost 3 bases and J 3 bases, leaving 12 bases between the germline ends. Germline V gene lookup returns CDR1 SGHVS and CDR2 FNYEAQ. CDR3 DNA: TGTGCCAGCAGCTTGCAGGCGGACATCAATCAGCCCCAGCATTTT. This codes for CASSLQADINQPQHF.

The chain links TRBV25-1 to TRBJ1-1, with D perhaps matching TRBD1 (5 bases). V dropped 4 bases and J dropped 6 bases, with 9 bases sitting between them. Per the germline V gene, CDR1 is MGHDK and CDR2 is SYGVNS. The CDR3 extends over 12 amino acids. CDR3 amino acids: CASSAQGPEAFF. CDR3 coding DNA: TGTGCCAGCAGTGCCCAGGGACCTGAAGCTTTCTTT.

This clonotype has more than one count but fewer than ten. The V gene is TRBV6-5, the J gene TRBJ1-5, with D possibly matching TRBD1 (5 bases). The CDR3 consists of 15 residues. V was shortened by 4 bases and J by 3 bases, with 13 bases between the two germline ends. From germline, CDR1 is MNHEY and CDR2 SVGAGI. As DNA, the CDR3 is TGTGCCAGCAGTTCCTCCAGACAGAACAATCAGCCCCAGCATTTT. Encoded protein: CASSSSRQNNQPQHF.

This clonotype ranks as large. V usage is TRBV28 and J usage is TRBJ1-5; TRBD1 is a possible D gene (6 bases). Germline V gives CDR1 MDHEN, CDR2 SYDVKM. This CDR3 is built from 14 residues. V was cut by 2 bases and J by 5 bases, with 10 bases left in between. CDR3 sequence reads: CASSLGQRDQPQHF. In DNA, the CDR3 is TGTGCCAGCAGTTTAGGACAGAGGGATCAGCCCCAGCATTTT.

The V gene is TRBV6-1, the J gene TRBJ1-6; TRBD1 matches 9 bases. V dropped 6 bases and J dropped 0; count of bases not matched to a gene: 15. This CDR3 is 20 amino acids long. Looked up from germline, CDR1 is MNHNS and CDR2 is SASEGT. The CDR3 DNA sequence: TGTGCCAGCAGACCCCTTCCCGGGACAGGGCCGAGCTCCTATAATTCACCCCTCCACTTT. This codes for CASRPLPGTGPSSYNSPLHF.

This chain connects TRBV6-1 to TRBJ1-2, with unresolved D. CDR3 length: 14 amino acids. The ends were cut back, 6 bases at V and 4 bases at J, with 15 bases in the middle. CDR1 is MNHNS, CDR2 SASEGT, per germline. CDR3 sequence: CASSPSVEVYGYTF. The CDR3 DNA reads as TGTGCCAGCAGCCCCTCGGTTGAGGTCTATGGCTACACCTTC.

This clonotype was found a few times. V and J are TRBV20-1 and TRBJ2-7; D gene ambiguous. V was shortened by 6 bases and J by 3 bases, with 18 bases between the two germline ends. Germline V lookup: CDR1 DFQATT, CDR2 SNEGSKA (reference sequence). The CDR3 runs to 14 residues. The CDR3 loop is CSAPTISENYEQYF. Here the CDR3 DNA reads TGCAGTGCCCCTACGATCAGTGAGAACTACGAGCAGTACTTC.

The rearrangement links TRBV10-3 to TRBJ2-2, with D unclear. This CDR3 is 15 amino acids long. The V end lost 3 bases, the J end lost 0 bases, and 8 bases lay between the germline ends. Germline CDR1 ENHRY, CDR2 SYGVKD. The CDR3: CAISDPSSNTGELFF. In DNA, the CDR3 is TGTGCCATCAGTGACCCAAGCTCGAACACCGGGGAGCTGTTTTTT.

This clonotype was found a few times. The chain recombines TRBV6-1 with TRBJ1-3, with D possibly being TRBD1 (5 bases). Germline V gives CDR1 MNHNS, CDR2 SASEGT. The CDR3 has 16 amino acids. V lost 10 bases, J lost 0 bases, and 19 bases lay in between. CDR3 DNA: TGTGCCATCCTAATCTTAGGGGCGGACTCTGGAAACACCATATATTTT. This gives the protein CAILILGADSGNTIYF.

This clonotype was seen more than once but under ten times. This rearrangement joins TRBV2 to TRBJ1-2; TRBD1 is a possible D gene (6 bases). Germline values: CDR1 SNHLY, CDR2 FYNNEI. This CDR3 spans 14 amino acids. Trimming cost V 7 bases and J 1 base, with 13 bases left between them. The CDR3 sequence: CASTIEQGNYGYTF. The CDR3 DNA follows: TGTGCCAGCACCATTGAACAGGGTAACTATGGCTACACCTTC.

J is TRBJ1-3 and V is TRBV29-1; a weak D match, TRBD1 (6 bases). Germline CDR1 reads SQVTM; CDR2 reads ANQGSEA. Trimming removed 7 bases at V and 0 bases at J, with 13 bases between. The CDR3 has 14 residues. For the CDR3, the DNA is TGCAGCGCCCTGGGACACCTCTCTGGAAACACCATATATTTT. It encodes CSALGHLSGNTIYF.

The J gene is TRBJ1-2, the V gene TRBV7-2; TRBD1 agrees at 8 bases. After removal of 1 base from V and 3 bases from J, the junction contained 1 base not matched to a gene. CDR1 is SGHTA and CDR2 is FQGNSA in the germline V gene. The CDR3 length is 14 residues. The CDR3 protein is CASSLGTGHYGYTF. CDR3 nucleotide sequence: TGTGCCAGCAGCTTAGGGACAGGGCACTATGGCTACACCTTC.